This TCR beta chain originates from a study of T cells in pancreatic ductal adenocarcinoma. General study results and limits: Blood clonality (roughly 0.067) did not differ significantly from tumor (about 0.12). Results skew toward the minority of patients with early-stage disease.

Assay used: immunoSEQ multiplex PCR; TCRdb lists only in-frame clones, some missing. The sample lists about 100,000 clones, around 96% occurring once. Selected pancreatic ductal adenocarcinoma patients had undergone surgery without neoadjuvant therapy. Turning to this clone: Its antigen remains unidentified.

The source material was PBMCs. This sequence was found in a human donor with pancreatic ductal adenocarcinoma.

CDR3 nucleotides: TGTGCCAGCAGGACTAGCGGGAGGGGCTACGAGCAGTACTTC. This sequence encodes CASRTSGRGYEQYF. V gene TRBV28 combines with J gene TRBJ2-7; 14 bases are shared with TRBD2. Trimming removed 6 bases from V and 3 bases from J; junction bases left unmatched: 1. CDR1 and CDR2 from the germline V gene are MDHEN and SYDVKM. The CDR3 sequence is 14 residues long.